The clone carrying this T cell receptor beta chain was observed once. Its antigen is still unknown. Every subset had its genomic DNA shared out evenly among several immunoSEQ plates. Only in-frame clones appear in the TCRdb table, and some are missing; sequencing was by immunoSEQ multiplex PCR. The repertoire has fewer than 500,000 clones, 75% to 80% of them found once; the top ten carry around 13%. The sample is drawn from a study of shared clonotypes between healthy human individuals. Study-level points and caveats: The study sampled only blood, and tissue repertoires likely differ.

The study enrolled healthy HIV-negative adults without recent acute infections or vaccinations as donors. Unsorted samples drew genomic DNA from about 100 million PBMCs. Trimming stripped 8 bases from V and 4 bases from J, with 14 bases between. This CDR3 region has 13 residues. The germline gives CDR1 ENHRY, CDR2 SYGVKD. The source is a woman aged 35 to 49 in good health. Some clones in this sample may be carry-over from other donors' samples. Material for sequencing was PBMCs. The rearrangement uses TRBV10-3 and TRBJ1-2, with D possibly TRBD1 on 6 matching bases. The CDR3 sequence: CAIGAGEVYGYTF. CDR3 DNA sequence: TGTGCCATCGGGGCAGGGGAGGTCTATGGCTACACCTTC.